This T cell receptor (beta chain) was documented in a study of blood T cell repertoires in acute mononucleosis (TCRdb year 2020). Broadly, across the study: Convalescent samples, representing the memory response, were collected 5 to 8 months after the acute presentation. The mean EBV load in blood was approximately 4 log10 genome copies per million B cells during acute infection, compared with about 2.4 at convalescence.

For TCR profiling, total RNA from at least 8,000 sorted tetramer+ CD8 T cells was reverse transcribed into cDNA. CDR3 regions were amplified by PCR with primers annealing to V and J regions, adding unique molecular identifiers to track templates. TCRalpha and TCRbeta chains were profiled using the immunoSEQ platform, including its sequencing and error-correction standards. The original methods were these. Clonal copy numbers were corrected for sequencing and PCR errors, and CDR3s were defined per IMGT conventions. Analysis was limited to productive rearrangements and used immunoSEQ Analyzer versions 2.0 and 3.0, and gene-pairing frequencies were further processed in Microsoft Excel. Circos plots were used to visualize V-J pairings, and MEME together with a custom motifSearch program was used to find CDR3 motifs. The OLGA algorithm was used to calculate the probability of generation of TCR sequences. Clonotypes seen at both visits were designated persistent, clonotypes seen only acutely were designated nonpersistent, and clonotypes seen only at convalescence were designated de novo. An amino acid clonotype used by more than one donor was defined as a public TCR. TCRdb took over this immuneACCESS table, retaining in-frame rearrangements with V and J assigned. Such tables are incomplete; in checked studies, under half of the missing clones stem from an unresolved V gene, and the remainder is unexplained. D and trimming were read from the DNA, whereas the V and J calls and clone size are those reported in that table. In this sample the table shows a few thousand clones, roughly 25% of which occur a single time. Around half of the sample rests with the top ten.

Read against the paper, the sample's time point label means: convalescence about 6 months (5-8 months) after acute presentation (visit 7). Over primary infection, the study followed CD8 T cell responses to two immunodominant EBV epitopes: BRLF1 109 (YVL-BR) and BMLF1 280 (GLC-BM). A positive serum heterophile antibody test together with EBV viral capsid antigen-specific IgM pointed to primary EBV infection. Magnetic positive selection (MACS) was first used to enrich total CD8 T cells from PBMCs. Live CD3+ CD8+ tetramer+ cells were sorted on a FACSAria III to over 85% purity. A PE-conjugated tetramer loaded with the BMLF1 280-288 peptide was used for cell sorting. TCR repertoires of EBV epitope-specific CD8 T cells were deep-sequenced directly ex vivo after tetramer sorting, at acute infection and at convalescence. Three people aged about 18 to 30 with clinical acute infectious mononucleosis and laboratory evidence of primary EBV infection were used as donors. Heparinized peripheral blood was drawn at clinical presentation with mononucleosis symptoms and again about 6 months later. PBMCs were isolated by Ficoll-Paque density gradient centrifugation.

Notes on this clone: The junction departs from germline at one end; a sequencing error may be responsible.

Including cysteine and phenylalanine, the CDR3 has 12 amino acids. Just CDR3 DNA is preserved here, 36 bases in frame from base 1. The germline V gene sets CDR1 to SGHTA and CDR2 to FQGTGA. Broad study findings and their caveats: The cohort comprised only three donors, so group averages rested on very few individuals. GLC-BM selection appeared to involve both chains, including public TCRbeta motifs on BV14-BJ2 and BV20-BJ1 alongside a TCRalpha motif on AV5-AJ31. Low acute-to-convalescent clonotype overlap might partly reflect sampling error, because only a fraction of each donor's blood was analyzed. Although only about 9% of unique acute clonotypes carried over into convalescence, these persisting clonotypes made up most of the response, and the remainder were seemingly replaced by new, diverse de novo clonotypes.

The sequence links TRBV7-3 to TRBJ2-7, with the identity of the D gene unclear. This sequence originates from a woman in her late teens or twenties with infectious mononucleosis caused by EBV. The sequenced sample was EBV GLC epitope tetramer+ CD8+ T cells sorted from PBMCs, obtained during convalescence from infectious mononucleosis. The cell subset or site label here, explained by the study, means: CD8 T cells binding tetramer with EBV BMLF1 280-288 peptide (GLC-BM). The sequenced DNA is TGCCAGCAGTCTCCACCCCCCCACGAGCAGTACTTC. It specifies CQQSPPPHEQYF.